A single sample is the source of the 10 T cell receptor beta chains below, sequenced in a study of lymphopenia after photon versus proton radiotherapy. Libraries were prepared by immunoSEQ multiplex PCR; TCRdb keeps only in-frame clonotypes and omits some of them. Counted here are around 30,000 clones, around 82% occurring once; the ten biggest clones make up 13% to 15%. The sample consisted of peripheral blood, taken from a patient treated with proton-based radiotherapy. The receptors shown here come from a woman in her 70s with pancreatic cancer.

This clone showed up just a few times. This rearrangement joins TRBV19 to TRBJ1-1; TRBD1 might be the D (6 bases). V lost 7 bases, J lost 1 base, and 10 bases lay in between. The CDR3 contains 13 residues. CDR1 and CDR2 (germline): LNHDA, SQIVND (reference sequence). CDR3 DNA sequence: TGTGCCAGTAAACAGGGCTGGAACACTGAAGCTTTCTTT. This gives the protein CASKQGWNTEAFF. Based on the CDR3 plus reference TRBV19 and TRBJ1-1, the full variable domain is DGGITQSPKYLFRKEGQNVTLSCEQNLNHDAMYWYRQDPGQGLRLIYYSQIVNDFQKGDIAEGYSVSREKKESFPLTVTSAQKNPTAFYLCASKQGWNTEAFFGQGTRLTVV.

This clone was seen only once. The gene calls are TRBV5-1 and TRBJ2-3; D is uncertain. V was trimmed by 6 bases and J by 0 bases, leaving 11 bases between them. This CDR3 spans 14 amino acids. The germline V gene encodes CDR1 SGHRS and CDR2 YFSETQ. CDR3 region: CASKIYSSTDTQYF. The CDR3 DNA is TGCGCCAGCAAGATCTACTCTAGCACAGATACGCAGTATTTT.

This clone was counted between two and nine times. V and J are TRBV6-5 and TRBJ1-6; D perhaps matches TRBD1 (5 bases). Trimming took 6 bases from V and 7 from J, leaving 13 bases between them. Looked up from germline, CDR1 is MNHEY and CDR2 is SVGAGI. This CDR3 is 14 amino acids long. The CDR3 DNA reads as TGTGCCAGCAGCCGTTCTCAGGGAAATTCACCCCTCCACTTT. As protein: CASSRSQGNSPLHF.

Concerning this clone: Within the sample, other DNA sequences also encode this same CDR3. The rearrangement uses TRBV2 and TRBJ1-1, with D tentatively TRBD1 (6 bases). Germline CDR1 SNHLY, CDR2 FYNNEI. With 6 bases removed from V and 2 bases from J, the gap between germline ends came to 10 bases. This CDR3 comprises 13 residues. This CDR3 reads CASRGQPNTEAFF. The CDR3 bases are TGTGCCAGCAGAGGACAGCCTAACACTGAAGCTTTCTTT.

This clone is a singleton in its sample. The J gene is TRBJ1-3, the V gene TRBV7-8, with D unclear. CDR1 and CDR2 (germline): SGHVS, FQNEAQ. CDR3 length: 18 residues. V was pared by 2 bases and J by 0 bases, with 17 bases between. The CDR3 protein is CASSLRVRGTISGNTIYF. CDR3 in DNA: TGTGCCAGCAGCTTAAGGGTTCGTGGTACAATCTCTGGAAACACCATATATTTT. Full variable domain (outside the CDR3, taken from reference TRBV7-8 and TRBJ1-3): GAGVSQSPRYKVAKRGQDVALRCDPISGHVSLFWYQQALGQGPEFLTYFQNEAQLDKSGLPSDRFFAERPEGSVSTLKIQRTQQEDSAVYLCASSLRVRGTISGNTIYFGEGSWLTVV.

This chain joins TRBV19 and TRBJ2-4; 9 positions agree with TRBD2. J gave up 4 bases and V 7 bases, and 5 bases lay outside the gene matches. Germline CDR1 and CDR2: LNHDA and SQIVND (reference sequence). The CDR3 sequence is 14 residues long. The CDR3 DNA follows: TGTGCCAGTAATCCTGCGGGAGGGAAAAACATTCAGTACTTC. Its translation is CASNPAGGKNIQYF.

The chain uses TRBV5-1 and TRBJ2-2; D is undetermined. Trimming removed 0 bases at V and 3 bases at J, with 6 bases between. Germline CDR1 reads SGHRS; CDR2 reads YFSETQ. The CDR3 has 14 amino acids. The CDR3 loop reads CASSLDPDTGELFF. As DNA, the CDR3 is TGCGCCAGCAGCTTGGATCCCGACACCGGGGAGCTGTTTTTT.

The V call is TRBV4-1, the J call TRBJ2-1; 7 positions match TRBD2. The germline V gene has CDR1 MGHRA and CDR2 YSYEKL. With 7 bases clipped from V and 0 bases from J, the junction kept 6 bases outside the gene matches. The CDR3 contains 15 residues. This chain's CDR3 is CASKERDISYNEQFF. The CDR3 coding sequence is TGCGCCAGCAAGGAGCGGGATATCTCCTACAATGAGCAGTTCTTC.

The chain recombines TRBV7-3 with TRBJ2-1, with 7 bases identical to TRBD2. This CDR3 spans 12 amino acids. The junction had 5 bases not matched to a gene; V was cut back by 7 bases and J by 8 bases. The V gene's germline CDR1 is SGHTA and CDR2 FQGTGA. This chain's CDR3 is CASMGSGDEQFF. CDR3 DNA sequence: TGTGCCAGCATGGGCAGCGGGGATGAGCAGTTCTTC.

CDR3 nucleotides: TGTGCCAGCAGTTTATCAGGAGATACGCAGTATTTT. Its translation: CASSLSGDTQYF. This chain connects TRBV28 to TRBJ2-3; D ambiguous. This CDR3 has 12 residues. Germline V gene lookup returns CDR1 MDHEN and CDR2 SYDVKM. Trimming left V 1 base short and J 5 bases short, with 4 bases between.